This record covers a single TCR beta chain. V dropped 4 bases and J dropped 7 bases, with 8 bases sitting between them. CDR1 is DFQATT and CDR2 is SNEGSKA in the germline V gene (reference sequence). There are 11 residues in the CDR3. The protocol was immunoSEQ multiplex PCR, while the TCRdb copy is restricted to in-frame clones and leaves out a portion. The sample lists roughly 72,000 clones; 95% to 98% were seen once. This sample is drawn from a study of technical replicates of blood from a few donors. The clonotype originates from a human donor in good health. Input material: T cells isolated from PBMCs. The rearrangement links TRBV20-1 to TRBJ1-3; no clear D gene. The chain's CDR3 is CSAIQRNTIYF. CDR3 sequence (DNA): TGCAGTGCTATTCAACGGAACACCATATATTTT.